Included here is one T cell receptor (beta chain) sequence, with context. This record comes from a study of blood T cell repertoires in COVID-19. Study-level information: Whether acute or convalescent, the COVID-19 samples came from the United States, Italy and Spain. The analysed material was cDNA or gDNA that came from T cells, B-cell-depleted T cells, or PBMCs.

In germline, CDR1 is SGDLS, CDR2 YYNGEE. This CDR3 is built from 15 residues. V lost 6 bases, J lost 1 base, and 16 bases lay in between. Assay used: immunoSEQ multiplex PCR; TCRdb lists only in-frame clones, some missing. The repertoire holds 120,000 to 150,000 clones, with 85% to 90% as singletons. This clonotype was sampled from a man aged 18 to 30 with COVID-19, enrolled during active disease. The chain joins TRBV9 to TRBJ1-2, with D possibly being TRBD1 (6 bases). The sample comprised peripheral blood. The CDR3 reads CASTRGGPFNYGYTF. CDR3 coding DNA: TGTGCCAGCACCCGGGGGGGCCCGTTTAACTATGGCTACACCTTC.